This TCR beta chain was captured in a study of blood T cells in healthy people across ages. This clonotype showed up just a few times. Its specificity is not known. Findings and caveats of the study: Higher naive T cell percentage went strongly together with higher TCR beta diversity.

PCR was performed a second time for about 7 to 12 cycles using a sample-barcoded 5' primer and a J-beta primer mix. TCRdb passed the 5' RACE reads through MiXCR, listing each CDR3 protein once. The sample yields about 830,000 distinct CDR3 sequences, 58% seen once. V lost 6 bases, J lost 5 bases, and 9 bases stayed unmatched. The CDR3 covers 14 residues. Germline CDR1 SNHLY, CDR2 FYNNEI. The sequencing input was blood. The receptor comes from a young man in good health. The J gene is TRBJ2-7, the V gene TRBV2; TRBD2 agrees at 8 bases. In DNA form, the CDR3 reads TGTGCCAGCAGCCCGATGACTAGCGTGGACGAGCAGTACTTC. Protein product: CASSPMTSVDEQYF.